This passage covers 25 T cell receptor beta chains from one sample sequenced in a study of blood T cell repertoires in COVID-19. Assay used: immunoSEQ multiplex PCR; TCRdb lists only in-frame clones, some missing. The sample holds some 40,000 clones, over 75% seen once. The sample taken for sequencing was peripheral blood. Source of these receptors: a man older than 75 with active or convalescent COVID-19.

V gene TRBV20-1 combines with J gene TRBJ1-1; no clear D gene. The CDR3 totals 13 residues. Germline assignment: CDR1 DFQATT and CDR2 SNEGSKA (reference sequence). The V end was cut by 3 bases, the J end by 2 bases, with 10 bases between. Here the CDR3 reads CSASRPGNTEAFF. As DNA, the CDR3 is TGCAGTGCTAGTCGACCAGGTAACACTGAAGCTTTCTTT.

The chain carries TRBV7-9 and TRBJ1-2; D is possibly TRBD1 (5 bases). Trimming shortened V by 5 bases and J by 0 bases, and 10 bases separated the two germline ends. This CDR3 region has 14 residues. CDR1 and CDR2 from the germline V gene are SEHNR and FQNEAQ (reference sequence). This chain's CDR3 is CASSPQATNYGYTF. Written as DNA, the CDR3 is TGTGCCAGCAGCCCACAGGCGACTAACTATGGCTACACCTTC.

Only one count was recorded for this clone. J is TRBJ2-2 and V is TRBV7-3; D perhaps matches TRBD1 (6 bases). This CDR3 is 14 amino acids long. Trimming stripped 5 bases from V and 5 bases from J, with 12 bases between. In germline, CDR1 is SGHTA, CDR2 FQGTGA. The CDR3 spells CASSPSTGTGELFF. The CDR3, as DNA: TGTGCCAGCAGCCCATCAACAGGGACCGGGGAGCTGTTTTTT.

This chain connects TRBV28 to TRBJ2-7; 10 bases are shared with TRBD1. Germline CDR1 reads MDHEN; CDR2 reads SYDVKM. V trimming: 5 bases; J trimming: 2 bases; junction bases outside the gene matches: 6. The CDR3 consists of 15 residues. The CDR3 reads CASSQPGTGAYEQYF. As DNA, the CDR3 is TGTGCCAGCAGTCAACCCGGGACAGGGGCCTACGAGCAGTACTTC. The complete variable domain, with remaining parts taken from reference TRBV28 and TRBJ2-7, reads DVKVTQSSRYLVKRTGEKVFLECVQDMDHENMFWYRQDPGLGLRLIYFSYDVKMKEKGDIPEGYSVSREKKERFSLILESASTNQTSMYLCASSQPGTGAYEQYFGPGTRLTVT.

V is TRBV27 and J is TRBJ2-3; 7 bases agree with TRBD2. CDR1 and CDR2 from the germline V gene are MNHEY and SMNVEV (reference sequence). The CDR3 has 15 amino acids. The V segment lost 5 bases and the J segment 3 bases; nucleotides outside the gene matches: 8. The CDR3 DNA sequence: TGTGCCAGCAGTCGGCGGCTAGCGGTTACAGATACGCAGTATTTT. Amino acids: CASSRRLAVTDTQYF.

The CDR3 DNA follows: TGTGCCAGCAGCTTCGTTAGCGGGGAAAAAGAGACCCAGTACTTC. This gives the protein CASSFVSGEKETQYF. The chain joins TRBV7-2 to TRBJ2-5; 8 bases agree with TRBD2. V shed 3 bases and J 3 bases; nucleotides not matched to a gene: 6. The germline V gene has CDR1 SGHTA and CDR2 FQGNSA. The CDR3 loop spans 15 amino acids. The whole variable domain, remainder taken from reference TRBV7-2 and TRBJ2-5, is GAGVSQSPSNKVTEKGKDVELRCDPISGHTALYWYRQSLGQGLEFLIYFQGNSAPDKSGLPSDRFSAERTGGSVSTLTIQRTQQEDSAVYLCASSFVSGEKETQYFGPGTRLLVL.

The chain recombines TRBV6-5 with TRBJ2-5, with 8 bases matching TRBD2. V trimming: 6 bases; J trimming: 2 bases; junction bases outside the gene matches: 8. The CDR3 is 15 residues long. The germline V gene encodes CDR1 MNHEY and CDR2 SVGAGI. CDR3 nucleotide sequence: TGTGCCAGCAGGACCCGGGGGGGGTGGCAAGAGACCCAGTACTTC. This translates into CASRTRGGWQETQYF.

The chain is built from TRBV5-4 and TRBJ2-1; 13 bases match TRBD2. In germline, CDR1 is SGHNT, CDR2 YYREEE (reference sequence). The ends lost 3 bases at V and 6 bases at J; junction bases unmatched: 3. The CDR3 totals 15 residues. The CDR3 sequence: CASSYTSGGANEQFF. The CDR3 nucleotides are TGTGCCAGCAGCTACACTAGCGGGGGGGCCAATGAGCAGTTCTTC.

The genes are TRBV11-2 and TRBJ1-1; possible D gene TRBD1, 5 bases. CDR1 SGHAT and CDR2 FQNNGV come from the germline V gene. CDR3 length: 15 amino acids. Trimming pared 0 bases from V and 5 bases from J, leaving 13 bases between. The CDR3 loop reads CASSLESGGGTEAFF. The CDR3 DNA follows: TGTGCCAGCAGCTTAGAGTCCGGGGGTGGGACTGAAGCTTTCTTT. The full variable domain, with the rest looked up from reference TRBV11-2 and TRBJ1-1, is EAGVAQSPRYKIIEKRQSVAFWCNPISGHATLYWYQQILGQGPKLLIQFQNNGVVDDSQLPKDRFSAERLKGVDSTLKIQPAKLEDSAVYLCASSLESGGGTEAFFGQGTRLTVV.

The chain couples TRBV9 to TRBJ2-7; D ambiguous. Germline V CDR1 and CDR2: SGDLS, YYNGEE. The ends were cut back, 3 bases at V and 0 bases at J, with 7 bases in the middle. CDR3 length: 13 residues. The CDR3, as DNA: TGTGCCAGCAGCGCCCCTAGCTCCTACGAGCAGTACTTC. Amino acid sequence: CASSAPSSYEQYF.

The J gene is TRBJ1-2, the V gene TRBV4-1; a possible D gene is TRBD1 (6 bases). In germline, CDR1 is MGHRA, CDR2 YSYEKL. V gave up 3 bases and J gave up 0 bases, with 14 bases separating them. The CDR3 has 16 residues. The CDR3 sequence: CASSQNAGAANYGYTF. CDR3 bases: TGCGCCAGCAGCCAGAATGCAGGGGCCGCTAACTATGGCTACACCTTC.

The chain recombines TRBV5-4 with TRBJ2-1; tentative D call: TRBD2 (6 bases). CDR1 and CDR2 from the germline V gene are SGHNT and YYREEE (reference sequence). The length of the CDR3 is 14 residues. V lost 3 bases to trimming and J lost 4 bases, with 11 bases between them. The DNA of the CDR3 is TGTGCCAGCAGCTCGGAGGGACCTTACAATGAGCAGTTCTTC. Protein sequence: CASSSEGPYNEQFF.

For the CDR3, the DNA is TGCGCCAGCAGCTCAGCTCAAATAGCGGGAGTGGCCTACGAGCAGTACTTC. This encodes CASSSAQIAGVAYEQYF. The rearrangement uses TRBV5-1 and TRBJ2-7; 9 bases match TRBD2. J gave up 2 bases and V 3 bases, and 12 bases lay outside the gene matches. CDR1 is SGHRS and CDR2 is YFSETQ in the germline V gene. The CDR3 runs to 17 residues.

The chain uses TRBV11-2 and TRBJ2-5; 7 bases align to TRBD2. J was trimmed by 3 bases and V by 5 bases; bases with no gene match: 6. The CDR3 has 14 residues. Germline V gene lookup returns CDR1 SGHAT and CDR2 FQNNGV. The CDR3 region is CASSRYGGEETQYF. CDR3 bases: TGTGCCAGCAGCCGTTATGGGGGGGAAGAGACCCAGTACTTC.

The J gene is TRBJ1-1, the V gene TRBV4-1, with TRBD1 matching 7 bases. CDR1 MGHRA and CDR2 YSYEKL come from the germline V gene. Trimming took 4 bases from V and 4 from J; bases not matched to a gene: 18. This CDR3 region has 18 residues. The CDR3: CASSRLEGGPAGGTEAFF. In DNA form, the CDR3 reads TGCGCCAGCAGCCGCCTTGAGGGGGGCCCGGCAGGGGGCACTGAAGCTTTCTTT.

This chain joins TRBV7-8 and TRBJ2-7, with D possibly being TRBD2 (6 bases). The CDR3 has 14 residues. Germline CDR1 reads SGHVS; CDR2 reads FQNEAQ. The V end was cut by 3 bases, the J end by 3 bases, with 12 bases between. In DNA, the CDR3 is TGTGCCAGCAGCTTCAAACGGGACTTCTACGAGCAGTACTTC. It codes for CASSFKRDFYEQYF.

The CDR3 loop reads CASSTQGAGETQYF. The DNA of the CDR3 is TGTGCCAGCAGCACACAGGGGGCCGGGGAGACCCAGTACTTC. The rearrangement joins TRBV7-2 to TRBJ2-5, with 9 bases aligning to TRBD1. The CDR3 has 14 residues. V lost 5 bases, J lost 5 bases, and 6 bases stayed unmatched. The germline V gene has CDR1 SGHTA and CDR2 FQGNSA.

The chain is built from TRBV27 and TRBJ2-2, with no clear D. This CDR3 contains 16 residues. V was pared by 1 base and J by 0 bases, with 9 bases between. CDR1 and CDR2 (germline): MNHEY, SMNVEV (reference sequence). The CDR3 is CASSLFGGTNTGELFF. The DNA of the CDR3 is TGTGCCAGCAGTTTATTTGGCGGTACGAACACCGGGGAGCTGTTTTTT.

This clone showed up just a few times. The V and J genes are TRBV9 and TRBJ2-3; D possibly corresponds to TRBD2 (6 bases). The CDR3 sequence is 18 residues long. The ends were cut back, 5 bases at V and 2 bases at J, with 24 bases in the middle. Germline CDR1 reads SGDLS; CDR2 reads YYNGEE. The CDR3 DNA is TGTGCCAGCAGTCGGACGACGGGAAATGCGGGGCCCACAGATACGCAGTATTTT. The encoded protein is CASSRTTGNAGPTDTQYF.

This chain joins TRBV5-1 and TRBJ2-5; tentative D call: TRBD1 (5 bases). The CDR3 spans 14 residues. Germline CDR1 SGHRS, CDR2 YFSETQ. Deletions cut 2 bases from V and 3 bases from J, with 11 bases between. The CDR3 reads CASSFPGMEETQYF. As DNA, the CDR3 is TGCGCCAGCAGCTTCCCAGGGATGGAAGAGACCCAGTACTTC.

This chain links TRBV30 with TRBJ2-5, with 8 bases aligning to TRBD1. V shed 2 bases, J shed 5 bases, and the junction held 10 bases outside the gene matches. There are 15 residues in the CDR3. Germline V gene data show CDR1 as GTSNPN and CDR2 as SVGIG (reference sequence). The CDR3 sequence: CAWSRQGPAGETQYF. The CDR3 DNA reads TGTGCCTGGAGTAGACAGGGGCCGGCCGGGGAGACCCAGTACTTC.

The rearrangement links TRBV3-1 (or the pseudogene TRBV3-2) to TRBJ1-1; D is possibly TRBD1 (5 bases). The CDR3 is made up of 15 amino acids. With 3 bases removed from V and 0 bases from J, the gap between germline ends came to 11 bases. Per germline, CDR1 LGHDT and CDR2 YNNKEL (reference sequence). The CDR3 loop reads CASSQAGGMNTEAFF. The CDR3 nucleotides are TGTGCCAGCAGCCAGGCTGGGGGGATGAACACTGAAGCTTTCTTT.

V usage is TRBV4-2 and J usage is TRBJ1-5, with 7 bases that match TRBD1. Germline assignment: CDR1 LGHNA and CDR2 YNFKEQ. The V segment lost 1 base and the J segment 5 bases; nucleotides outside the gene matches: 8. This CDR3 region has 16 residues. The CDR3 nucleotides read TGTGCCAGCAGCCAAGGGGGACAGACTCTACATCAGCCCCAGCATTTT. Translated: CASSQGGQTLHQPQHF.

The rearrangement joins TRBV27 to TRBJ2-5; the match to TRBD1 covers 9 bases. CDR1 and CDR2 from the germline V gene are MNHEY and SMNVEV (reference sequence). The CDR3 length is 15 residues. Germline trimming cut 5 bases from V and 5 bases from J; bases unmatched to any gene: 9. CDR3 sequence (DNA): TGTGCCAGCAGTCCAGGGACAGGGTCGGCGGAGACCCAGTACTTC. Translating it yields CASSPGTGSAETQYF.

The table lists this clone with a few counts. The chain is built from TRBV7-2 and TRBJ2-5, with 11 bases that match TRBD1. CDR1 is SGHTA and CDR2 is FQGNSA in the germline V gene. The CDR3 loop spans 15 amino acids. With 4 bases clipped from V and 5 bases from J, the junction kept 6 bases outside the gene matches. CDR3 region: CASSSPGQGGETQYF. DNA of the CDR3: TGTGCCAGCAGCTCCCCGGGACAGGGGGGGGAGACCCAGTACTTC.